The 20 T cell receptor beta chains below were found in one sample sequenced in a study of regulatory T cells in long-lasting Graves disease. Arm-PCR with iRepertoire HTBI primers amplified the CDR3 regions for these TCR beta libraries. TCRdb analysed the multiplex PCR reads with MiXCR anew, one entry per CDR3 protein. The data hold around 500,000 distinct CDR3 sequences, with about 20% observed a single time. Described time point: persistent/refractory GD, antithyroid drugs over 5 years with positive TRAb. The authors made the TCR library using RNA they extracted from PBMCs. Specimen: peripheral blood mononuclear cells (PBMCs), collected when the disease was refractory, from a patient treated with antithyroid drugs. All receptors derive from a female donor with Graves disease.

This clonotype was seen repeatedly, ten times or more. The gene calls are TRBV28 and TRBJ2-2, with 10 positions matching TRBD2. CDR1 is MDHEN and CDR2 is SYDVKM in the germline V gene. This CDR3 spans 23 amino acids. V gave up 2 bases and J gave up 0 bases; unmatched junction bases: 21. This CDR3 is CASSLPRTGRKGGLAANTGELFF. For the CDR3, the DNA is TGTGCCAGCAGTTTACCCCGGACAGGGAGAAAAGGAGGACTAGCGGCGAACACCGGGGAGCTGTTTTTT. Looking up the rest from reference TRBV28 and TRBJ2-2 gives the full variable domain: DVKVTQSSRYLVKRTGEKVFLECVQDMDHENMFWYRQDPGLGLRLIYFSYDVKMKEKGDIPEGYSVSREKKERFSLILESASTNQTSMYLCASSLPRTGRKGGLAANTGELFFGEGSRLTVL.

In this sample, this clonotype turned up many times. This chain joins TRBV7-9 and TRBJ2-7; 10 positions agree with TRBD2. With 5 bases clipped from V and 6 bases from J, the junction kept 13 bases outside the gene matches. Germline lookup yields CDR1 SEHNR and CDR2 FQNEAQ (reference sequence). The CDR3 extends over 16 amino acids. CDR3 residues: CASSNLLAGEVTEQYF. The CDR3, as DNA: TGTGCCAGCAGCAACCTCCTAGCGGGAGAGGTTACCGAGCAGTACTTC.

This clonotype was seen repeatedly, ten times or more. In DNA, the CDR3 is TGTGCCACCAGCAGAGTGGGGACAGGGGCCTACGAGCAGTACTTC. Encoded protein: CATSRVGTGAYEQYF. The chain links TRBV15 to TRBJ2-7, with 10 bases aligning to TRBD1. With V trimmed by 1 base and J by 2 bases, 2 bases remained unmatched. The germline CDR1 and CDR2 sequences are LNHNV and YYDKDF (reference sequence). This CDR3 comprises 15 residues. The complete variable domain, with remaining parts taken from reference TRBV15 and TRBJ2-7, reads DAMVIQNPRYQVTQFGKPVTLSCSQTLNHNVMYWYQQKSSQAPKLLFHYYDKDFNNEADTPDNFQSRRPNTSFCFLDIRSPGLGDTAMYLCATSRVGTGAYEQYFGPGTRLTVT.

In the case of this clonotype: One base away lies a much larger clone, so this may be a sequencing read error. The V gene is TRBV15, the J gene TRBJ2-5, with D hard to call. Germline V CDR1 and CDR2: LNHNV, YYDKDF (reference sequence). The V end was cut by 3 bases, the J end by 0 bases, with 20 bases between. This CDR3 has 18 residues. The CDR3 reads CATSRAVQGELYQETQYF. The CDR3 DNA sequence: TGTGCCACCAGCAGGGCTGTCCAAGGCGAATTGTACCAAGAGACCCAGTACTTC.

This clonotype was seen many times. CDR3 amino acids: CASSFKAGQPQHF. For the CDR3, the DNA is TGTGCCAGCAGCTTCAAGGCGGGTCAGCCCCAGCATTTT. This chain joins TRBV7-2 and TRBJ1-5; no clear D. V shed 3 bases and J shed 6 bases, with 9 bases lying between them. The CDR3 covers 13 residues. Germline assignment: CDR1 SGHTA and CDR2 FQGNSA.

This clonotype has just a few counts. This chain links TRBV6-2 or TRBV6-3 with TRBJ1-2; D call uncertain. Germline CDR1 is MNHEY and CDR2 is SVGEGT. Trimming took off 6 bases at V and 3 bases at J, with 14 bases between the two ends. This CDR3 comprises 14 residues. The CDR3, as DNA: TGTGCCAGCAGACCTGGTAGTGCCTACTATGGCTACACCTTC. Translation gives CASRPGSAYYGYTF.

This clonotype was counted once. This chain connects TRBV27 to TRBJ2-1; the match to TRBD2 covers 8 bases. Germline CDR1 is MNHEY and CDR2 is SMNVEV (reference sequence). The length of the CDR3 is 17 residues. The V gene end was trimmed by 1 base and the J gene end by 4 bases; junction bases not matched to a gene: 9. The CDR3 reads CASSLFRLAGEYNEQFF. The DNA for the CDR3 is TGTGCCAGCAGTTTATTTCGGCTAGCGGGCGAGTACAATGAGCAGTTCTTC.

This clonotype appeared a few times. V gene TRBV4-1 combines with J gene TRBJ2-5, with D hard to call. Germline V gene sequence: CDR1 MGHRA, CDR2 YSYEKL. This CDR3 has 15 residues. Trimming stripped 1 base from V and 5 bases from J, with 14 bases between. The CDR3 region has the DNA TGCGCCAGCAGCCAAGGGTCCCTCCTCGGGGAGACCCAGTACTTC. This translates into CASSQGSLLGETQYF.

This clonotype was detected many times. The chain links TRBV28 to TRBJ2-5; the match to TRBD1 covers 11 bases. The CDR3 consists of 14 residues. The germline gives CDR1 MDHEN, CDR2 SYDVKM. Trimming cost V 7 bases and J 4 bases; bases outside gene matches: 5. The CDR3 coding sequence is TGTGCCAGCATGCGGACAGGGGGCAGAGAGACCCAGTACTTC. Translation gives CASMRTGGRETQYF. Combining the CDR3 with reference TRBV28 and TRBJ2-5 gives the whole variable domain DVKVTQSSRYLVKRTGEKVFLECVQDMDHENMFWYRQDPGLGLRLIYFSYDVKMKEKGDIPEGYSVSREKKERFSLILESASTNQTSMYLCASMRTGGRETQYFGPGTRLLVL.

This clonotype was counted ten times or more. This rearrangement joins TRBV7-2 to TRBJ2-7, with D unclear. The V gene's germline CDR1 is SGHTA and CDR2 FQGNSA. The CDR3 is 13 amino acids. V gave up 3 bases and J gave up 5 bases, with 11 bases separating them. The CDR3 loop reads CASSLRQAHEQYF. The CDR3 DNA reads as TGTGCCAGCAGCTTGCGTCAGGCCCACGAGCAGTACTTC. The full variable domain, in which reference TRBV7-2 and TRBJ2-7 provide the parts outside the CDR3, is GAGVSQSPSNKVTEKGKDVELRCDPISGHTALYWYRQSLGQGLEFLIYFQGNSAPDKSGLPSDRFSAERTGGSVSTLTIQRTQQEDSAVYLCASSLRQAHEQYFGPGTRLTVT.

This clonotype was counted a few times. V and J are TRBV27 and TRBJ2-7, with 9 bases identical to TRBD2. V lost 5 bases and J lost 3; bases outside the gene matches: 8. CDR3 size: 15 residues. Germline-derived CDR1 and CDR2 are MNHEY and SMNVEV (reference sequence). CDR3 nucleotides: TGTGCCAGCAGTCTGACTAGCGGAGTGCACTACGAGCAGTACTTC. Its translation: CASSLTSGVHYEQYF.

The V call is TRBV6-2 or TRBV6-3, the J call TRBJ1-3; D unresolved. This CDR3 is built from 14 residues. Germline V gene lookup returns CDR1 MNHEY and CDR2 SVGEGT. Trimming shortened V by 2 bases and J by 2 bases, and 7 bases separated the two germline ends. This CDR3 reads CASSYAGTGNTIYF. The CDR3 coding sequence is TGTGCCAGCAGTTACGCCGGGACTGGAAACACCATATATTTT.

V is TRBV7-3 and J is TRBJ1-5; 11 nucleotides match TRBD1. The V segment lost 5 bases and the J segment 9 bases; nucleotides outside the gene matches: 9. The CDR3 is made up of 15 amino acids. Germline loops: CDR1 SGHTA, CDR2 FQGTGA. CDR3 sequence (DNA): TGTGCCAGCAGCCCCGGGACAGGGGGGGGTACGCCCCAGCATTTT. Translation: CASSPGTGGGTPQHF.

This chain joins TRBV7-3 and TRBJ2-7; 7 bases match TRBD2. The CDR3 contains 14 residues. Germline lookup yields CDR1 SGHTA and CDR2 FQGTGA. J was trimmed by 6 bases and V by 2 bases; bases with no gene match: 7. The CDR3 is CASSLSTSFGEQYF. CDR3 nucleotide sequence: TGTGCCAGCAGCTTATCGACTAGCTTTGGCGAGCAGTACTTC. The whole variable domain, remainder taken from reference TRBV7-3 and TRBJ2-7, is GAGVSQTPSNKVTEKGKYVELRCDPISGHTALYWYRQSLGQGPEFLIYFQGTGAADDSGLPNDRFFAVRPEGSVSTLKIQRTERGDSAVYLCASSLSTSFGEQYFGPGTRLTVT.

The chain uses TRBV7-2 and TRBJ2-1; D possibly uses TRBD1 or TRBD2 (6 bases each). V lost 2 bases and J 15 bases, leaving 17 bases between the germline ends. Germline V gene sequence: CDR1 SGHTA, CDR2 FQGNSA. There are 13 residues in the CDR3. The CDR3 spells CASSLRGPSFPFF. As DNA, the CDR3 is TGTGCCAGCAGCTTACGGGGGCCATCTTTCCCGTTCTTC.

This clonotype occurred many times. The CDR3 DNA reads TGTGCCAGCAGTCGAAGGACAGGTCCGGAGAACTATGGCTACACCTTC. It specifies CASSRRTGPENYGYTF. The J gene is TRBJ1-2, the V gene TRBV6-2 or TRBV6-3; TRBD1 matches at 7 bases. CDR1 MNHEY and CDR2 SVGEGT come from the germline V gene. The CDR3 loop spans 16 amino acids. Unmatched junction bases numbered 11, after V lost 5 bases and J lost 2 bases.

Many counts were recorded for this clonotype. The V call is TRBV28, the J call TRBJ2-7; D remains ambiguous. The CDR3 has 14 amino acids. Germline-derived CDR1 and CDR2 are MDHEN and SYDVKM. V was shortened by 6 bases and J by 6 bases, with 18 bases between the two germline ends. As DNA, the CDR3 is TGTGCCAGCAGCTCCCCCTATTTGGAACCCGAGCAGTACTTC. Translated, it gives CASSSPYLEPEQYF.

This chain links TRBV7-9 with TRBJ2-4; D is possibly TRBD1 (6 bases). The CDR3 sequence is 14 residues long. CDR1 and CDR2 (germline): SEHNR, FQNEAQ (reference sequence). Trimming removed 3 bases at V and 3 bases at J, with 9 bases between. CDR3 sequence: CASSFEGVKNIQYF. The CDR3 nucleotides are TGTGCCAGCAGCTTCGAGGGGGTCAAAAACATTCAGTACTTC.

This clonotype has more than one count but fewer than ten. The gene calls are TRBV27 and TRBJ2-1; D is possibly TRBD2 (5 bases). Trimming left V 4 bases short and J 0 bases short, with 7 bases between. Germline V lookup: CDR1 MNHEY, CDR2 SMNVEV (reference sequence). This CDR3 comprises 14 residues. The CDR3 here is CASSYSDSYNEQFF. The CDR3 coding sequence is TGTGCCAGCAGTTATAGCGACTCCTACAATGAGCAGTTCTTC.

V gene TRBV9 combines with J gene TRBJ1-1, with a possible D match to TRBD1 (5 bases). Germline values: CDR1 SGDLS, CDR2 YYNGEE. Trimming stripped 0 bases from V and 1 base from J, with 10 bases between. The CDR3 has 15 amino acids. The CDR3 nucleotides are TGTGCCAGCAGCGTAGGTAGCGGGACGAACACTGAAGCTTTCTTT. Its protein product is CASSVGSGTNTEAFF.